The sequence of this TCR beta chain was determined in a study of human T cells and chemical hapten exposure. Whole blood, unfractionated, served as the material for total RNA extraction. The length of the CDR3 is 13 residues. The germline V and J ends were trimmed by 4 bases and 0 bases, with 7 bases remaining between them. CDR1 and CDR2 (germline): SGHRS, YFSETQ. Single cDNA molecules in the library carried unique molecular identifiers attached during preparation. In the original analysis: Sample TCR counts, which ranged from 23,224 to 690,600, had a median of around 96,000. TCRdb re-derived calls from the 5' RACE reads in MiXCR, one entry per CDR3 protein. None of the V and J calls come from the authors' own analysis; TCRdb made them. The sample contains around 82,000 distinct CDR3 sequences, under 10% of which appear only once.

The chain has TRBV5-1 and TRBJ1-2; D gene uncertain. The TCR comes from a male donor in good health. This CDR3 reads CASSTGSNYGYTF. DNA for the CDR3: TGCGCCAGCAGCACCGGTTCTAACTATGGCTACACCTTC.